A single sample is the source of the 16 T cell receptor beta chains below, sequenced in a study of OX40 agonist ivuxolimab in advanced cancers. Assay used: immunoSEQ multiplex PCR; TCRdb lists only in-frame clones, some missing. Here the sample spans about 26,000 clones, around four fifths being singletons. Specimen: CD4+ or CD8+ T cells sorted from blood, collected in a trial of the OX40 agonist ivuxolimab. These TCRs come from an adult with an advanced solid tumor such as melanoma, head and neck, liver or kidney cancer.

By its share, this clone is medium-sized. The chain uses TRBV5-6 and TRBJ1-1, with D unresolved. Between the trimmed V and J ends, which lost 4 bases and 0 bases, there was a span of 7 bases. Germline V CDR1 and CDR2: SGHDT, YYEEEE. This CDR3 spans 13 amino acids. In DNA, the CDR3 is TGTGCCAGCAGCCTAACGGTGAACACTGAAGCTTTCTTT. The encoded protein is CASSLTVNTEAFF.

The rearrangement links TRBV7-9 to TRBJ1-2, with D uncertain. The length of the CDR3 is 14 residues. CDR1 and CDR2 from the germline V gene are SEHNR and FQNEAQ (reference sequence). With 1 base removed from V and 4 bases from J, the gap between germline ends came to 10 bases. This CDR3 is CASSLDAGLYGYTF. The CDR3 region has the DNA TGTGCCAGCAGCTTAGATGCAGGCCTCTATGGCTACACCTTC. The whole variable domain, remainder taken from reference TRBV7-9 and TRBJ1-2, is DTGVSQNPRHKITKRGQNVTFRCDPISEHNRLYWYRQTLGQGPEFLTYFQNEAQLEKSRLLSDRFSAERPKGSFSTLEIQRTEQGDSAMYLCASSLDAGLYGYTFGSGTRLTVV.

This chain joins TRBV7-9 and TRBJ2-7, with D tentatively TRBD1 or TRBD2 (6 bases each). The germline CDR1 and CDR2 sequences are SEHNR and FQNEAQ (reference sequence). Deletions cut 4 bases from V and 2 bases from J, with 18 bases between. The CDR3 consists of 16 residues. The DNA for the CDR3 is TGTGCCAGCAGCTCCGTTCCCTGGGGGGCCCCCTACGAGCAGTACTTC. Amino acid sequence: CASSSVPWGAPYEQYF. The variable domain in full, completed from reference TRBV7-9 and TRBJ2-7, reads DTGVSQNPRHKITKRGQNVTFRCDPISEHNRLYWYRQTLGQGPEFLTYFQNEAQLEKSRLLSDRFSAERPKGSFSTLEIQRTEQGDSAMYLCASSSVPWGAPYEQYFGPGTRLTVT.

CDR3 DNA sequence: TGTGCCAGCTCACCACAGGGGGACCTTTACAATGAGCAGTTCTTC. Its translation is CASSPQGDLYNEQFF. The rearrangement uses TRBV18 and TRBJ2-1, with D tentatively TRBD1 (6 bases). The CDR3 is made up of 15 amino acids. CDR1 and CDR2 (germline): KGHSH, LQKENI. V was trimmed by 1 base and J by 4 bases, leaving 11 bases between them.

CDR3 in amino acids: CASSQPGQTYAYEQYF. CDR3 nucleotides: TGCGCCAGCAGCCAGCCGGGACAGACCTATGCATACGAGCAGTACTTC. V is TRBV4-1 and J is TRBJ2-7; 7 bases are shared with TRBD1. Trimming took 3 bases from V and 4 from J; bases not matched to a gene: 12. The CDR3 is 16 amino acids. From germline, CDR1 is MGHRA and CDR2 YSYEKL.

This clone was detected a few times. The V and J genes are TRBV7-6 and TRBJ2-5; 10 bases are shared with TRBD1. The CDR3 length is 17 residues. Germline V CDR1 and CDR2: SGHVS, FNYEAQ. Trimming took 5 bases from V and 1 from J; bases not matched to a gene: 10. The CDR3 reads CASSPQTGGHFQETQYF. The CDR3 DNA reads as TGTGCCAGCAGCCCCCAGACAGGGGGCCATTTCCAAGAGACCCAGTACTTC.

This chain connects TRBV7-6 to TRBJ2-1, with unresolved D. The germline gives CDR1 SGHVS, CDR2 FNYEAQ. CDR3 size: 15 residues. Trimming removed 5 bases at V and 1 base at J, with 12 bases between. The CDR3 nucleotides are TGTGCCAGCAGCCTGCAGACTGAATCCTACAATGAGCAGTTCTTC. It encodes CASSLQTESYNEQFF.

J is TRBJ1-1 and V is TRBV15; maybe TRBD1 (5 bases). This CDR3 spans 13 amino acids. Germline-derived CDR1 and CDR2 are LNHNV and YYDKDF (reference sequence). V was shortened by 4 bases and J by 3 bases, with 9 bases between the two germline ends. CDR3 sequence: CATSTDTHTEAFF. In DNA form, the CDR3 reads TGTGCCACCAGCACGGACACCCACACTGAAGCTTTCTTT.

CDR3 nucleotides: TGTGCCACCAGATCCGAAGGGACGAAGGAGCAGTACTTC. Translated, it gives CATRSEGTKEQYF. V gene TRBV15 combines with J gene TRBJ2-7, with D tentatively TRBD1 or TRBD2 (5 bases each). The germline V gene has CDR1 LNHNV and CDR2 YYDKDF (reference sequence). With 6 bases removed from V and 7 bases from J, the gap between germline ends came to 16 bases. This CDR3 has 13 residues.

The chain carries TRBV28 and TRBJ1-5; D not resolved. V lost 3 bases and J lost 3, with 9 bases in between. There are 14 residues in the CDR3. Germline V gene lookup returns CDR1 MDHEN and CDR2 SYDVKM. CDR3 DNA: TGTGCCAGCAGTTTTGACACGATCAATCAGCCCCAGCATTTT. Its protein is CASSFDTINQPQHF.

In its sample, this clone ranks as medium-sized. The chain employs TRBV27 and TRBJ2-7; the D gene is possibly TRBD2 (5 bases). The germline V and J ends were trimmed by 3 bases and 5 bases, with 11 bases remaining between them. CDR3 length: 13 residues. CDR1 and CDR2 (germline): MNHEY, SMNVEV (reference sequence). CDR3 sequence: CASSFSGSNEQYF. The CDR3 coding sequence is TGTGCCAGCAGTTTTTCGGGGAGCAACGAGCAGTACTTC.

This chain joins TRBV7-7 and TRBJ2-3, with 11 bases aligning to TRBD2. V lost 5 bases, J lost 1 base, and 8 bases stayed unmatched. The CDR3 sequence is 17 residues long. CDR1 is SSHAT, CDR2 FNYEAQ, per germline (reference sequence). CDR3 nucleotides: TGTGCCAGCAGCCCCATGGGACTAGCGGCGCGCACAGATACGCAGTATTTT. This codes for CASSPMGLAARTDTQYF.

The V gene is TRBV11-2, the J gene TRBJ2-7; no definite D call. The germline V gene has CDR1 SGHAT and CDR2 FQNNGV. This CDR3 comprises 14 residues. V gave up 1 base and J gave up 0 bases, with 7 bases separating them. The CDR3 protein is CASSLGTDSYEQYF. Written as DNA, the CDR3 is TGTGCCAGCAGCTTAGGGACGGACTCCTACGAGCAGTACTTC. The full variable domain, rest sourced from reference TRBV11-2 and TRBJ2-7, is EAGVAQSPRYKIIEKRQSVAFWCNPISGHATLYWYQQILGQGPKLLIQFQNNGVVDDSQLPKDRFSAERLKGVDSTLKIQPAKLEDSAVYLCASSLGTDSYEQYFGPGTRLTVT.

The J gene is TRBJ2-7, the V gene TRBV4-1; TRBD2 might be the D (6 bases). The V end was cut by 5 bases, the J end by 0 bases, with 11 bases between. Germline-derived CDR1 and CDR2 are MGHRA and YSYEKL. The CDR3 contains 14 residues. In DNA form, the CDR3 reads TGCGCCAGCAGCGTAGCGGACACCTCCTACGAGCAGTACTTC. It is translated as CASSVADTSYEQYF.

This clone is medium-sized within its sample. The chain carries TRBV2 and TRBJ1-1, with D perhaps matching TRBD1 (5 bases). CDR3 length: 13 residues. Germline V gene data show CDR1 as SNHLY and CDR2 as FYNNEI. V was cut by 6 bases and J by 0 bases, with 8 bases left in between. The DNA of the CDR3 is TGTGCCAGCAGGCAGGGCATGAACACTGAAGCTTTCTTT. Translation gives CASRQGMNTEAFF.

In nucleotides, the CDR3 is TGTGCCAGCAGCATGACAGGGGGCGGGAATCCCTACGAGCAGTACTTC. This gives the protein CASSMTGGGNPYEQYF. V and J are TRBV7-6 and TRBJ2-7, with 10 bases that match TRBD1. CDR1 is SGHVS and CDR2 is FNYEAQ in the germline V gene. The CDR3 loop spans 16 amino acids. V lost 5 bases to trimming and J lost 2 bases; unmatched junction nucleotides: 9.